Below are 24 T cell receptor beta chains sequenced from a single sample in a study of graft-versus-host responses after intestinal transplantation. Repertoires were generated with immunoSEQ multiplex PCR, while TCRdb's copy carries only in-frame clones and drops some. Counted here are just over 85,000 clones, just under 95% occurring once; the ten biggest clones make up about 0.4%. The antigens for these receptors are not known. The sample was unstimulated CD8+ T cells sorted from spleen or lymph node cells, taken before transplant. These receptors originate from a human donor who was the organ donor for an intestinal transplant.

The V call is TRBV19, the J call TRBJ2-2; 8 bases line up with TRBD2. Looked up from germline, CDR1 is LNHDA and CDR2 is SQIVND (reference sequence). The trim removed 5 bases at V and 4 bases at J, leaving 6 bases unmatched. There are 15 residues in the CDR3. The CDR3, as DNA: TGTGCCAGTAGTTTGGCTAGCGGGTTCACCGGGGAGCTGTTTTTT. Translated, it gives CASSLASGFTGELFF. Based on the CDR3 plus reference TRBV19 and TRBJ2-2, the full variable domain is DGGITQSPKYLFRKEGQNVTLSCEQNLNHDAMYWYRQDPGQGLRLIYYSQIVNDFQKGDIAEGYSVSREKKESFPLTVTSAQKNPTAFYLCASSLASGFTGELFFGEGSRLTVL.

This clone was seen a single time. V is TRBV28 and J is TRBJ2-3, with D possibly matching TRBD2 (6 bases). CDR1 and CDR2 (germline): MDHEN, SYDVKM. Trimming stripped 6 bases from V and 2 bases from J, with 15 bases between. The CDR3 loop spans 15 amino acids. The DNA for the CDR3 is TGTGCCAGCAGACTCGGGGGACTTATCACAGATACGCAGTATTTT. Its translation is CASRLGGLITDTQYF.

The chain employs TRBV4-3 and TRBJ2-3, with a possible D match to TRBD2 (6 bases). The CDR3 loop spans 14 amino acids. Deletions cut 4 bases from V and 0 bases from J, with 8 bases between. Germline CDR1 and CDR2: LGHNA and YSLEER. The CDR3 DNA reads TGCGCCAGCAGCCCGCGGGGTAGCACAGATACGCAGTATTTT. Residues: CASSPRGSTDTQYF.

The chain couples TRBV7-9 to TRBJ2-5; TRBD2 matches 13 bases. The CDR3 spans 14 residues. The trim removed 8 bases at V and 2 bases at J, leaving 2 bases unmatched. Per the germline V gene, CDR1 is SEHNR and CDR2 is FQNEAQ (reference sequence). The CDR3 loop is CASVLAGGQETQYF. The CDR3, as DNA: TGTGCCAGCGTACTAGCGGGGGGGCAAGAGACCCAGTACTTC.

The V call is TRBV6-5, the J call TRBJ1-2; D is ambiguous. CDR1 MNHEY and CDR2 SVGAGI come from the germline V gene. The V end lost 2 bases, the J end lost 0 bases, and 4 bases lay between the germline ends. This CDR3 spans 13 amino acids. CDR3 DNA: TGTGCCAGCAGTTACACTGCTAACTATGGCTACACCTTC. As protein: CASSYTANYGYTF.

The chain couples TRBV5-4 to TRBJ2-7, with 8 bases fitting TRBD1. This CDR3 region has 15 residues. The V and J ends lost 4 bases and 1 base, in that order; junction bases with no gene match: 7. Germline V gene sequence: CDR1 SGHNT, CDR2 YYREEE (reference sequence). The CDR3 region has the DNA TGTGCCAGCAGCGGCCGGACAGGGCGGTCCTACGAGCAGTACTTC. Its translation is CASSGRTGRSYEQYF.

This clone was observed once. The chain has TRBV7-9 and TRBJ2-5; maybe TRBD1 (6 bases). The ends were cut back, 5 bases at V and 2 bases at J, with 15 bases in the middle. From germline, CDR1 is SEHNR and CDR2 FQNEAQ (reference sequence). This CDR3 has 15 amino acids. The CDR3 protein is CASSPPRGGQETQYF. CDR3 nucleotides: TGTGCCAGCAGCCCACCTCGAGGGGGACAAGAGACCCAGTACTTC.

This chain connects TRBV6-1 to TRBJ1-4; D is perhaps TRBD1 (5 bases). The CDR3 is 14 amino acids. With 3 bases removed from V and 4 bases from J, the gap between germline ends came to 9 bases. Germline V lookup: CDR1 MNHNS, CDR2 SASEGT. This chain's CDR3 is CASSEWGLNEKLFF. DNA of the CDR3: TGTGCCAGCAGTGAGTGGGGCCTTAATGAAAAACTGTTTTTT.

This chain uses TRBV9 with TRBJ2-7; D might be TRBD2 (7 bases). There are 14 residues in the CDR3. Per the germline V gene, CDR1 is SGDLS and CDR2 is YYNGEE. V gave up 0 bases and J gave up 3 bases, with 10 bases separating them. The CDR3 DNA reads TGTGCCAGCAGCGTAGGGGGGGGCCACTACGAGCAGTACTTC. It yields the protein CASSVGGGHYEQYF.

The V gene is TRBV7-9, the J gene TRBJ1-2; no definite D call. The CDR3 consists of 15 residues. The germline V gene encodes CDR1 SEHNR and CDR2 FQNEAQ (reference sequence). Trimming cost V 5 bases and J 0 bases, with 13 bases left between them. In nucleotides, the CDR3 is TGTGCCAGCAGCAAGGAGGGATCAGCTAACTATGGCTACACCTTC. It codes for CASSKEGSANYGYTF.

The rearrangement joins TRBV27 to TRBJ1-1; D unclear. The germline V gene has CDR1 MNHEY and CDR2 SMNVEV (reference sequence). The germline V and J ends were trimmed by 4 bases and 3 bases, with 9 bases remaining between them. The CDR3 runs to 13 residues. The CDR3 is CASSSRTDTEAFF. The CDR3 DNA sequence: TGTGCCAGCAGTTCCCGGACTGACACTGAAGCTTTCTTT.

The V gene is TRBV15, the J gene TRBJ1-1; TRBD1 might be the D (6 bases). CDR1 is LNHNV, CDR2 YYDKDF, per germline (reference sequence). V lost 4 bases, J lost 0 bases, and 12 bases lay in between. This CDR3 region has 15 residues. CDR3 sequence: CATSIPGQLNTEAFF. For the CDR3, the DNA is TGTGCCACCAGCATTCCGGGACAATTGAACACTGAAGCTTTCTTT.

V and J are TRBV7-6 and TRBJ1-2; D is undetermined. The CDR3 has 21 residues. With 1 base removed from V and 4 bases from J, the gap between germline ends came to 31 bases. From germline, CDR1 is SGHVS and CDR2 FNYEAQ. The CDR3 loop is CASSLEGAPGFLLPHIYGYTF. In DNA, the CDR3 is TGTGCCAGCAGCTTAGAGGGAGCCCCGGGGTTCCTACTCCCACACATCTATGGCTACACCTTC.

J is TRBJ1-1 and V is TRBV27; maybe TRBD1 (6 bases). CDR1 and CDR2 (germline): MNHEY, SMNVEV (reference sequence). V lost 5 bases to trimming and J lost 1 base, with 14 bases between them. The CDR3 consists of 15 residues. CDR3: CASSEYRAGNTEAFF. In DNA, the CDR3 is TGTGCCAGCAGTGAGTACAGGGCAGGGAACACTGAAGCTTTCTTT.

The chain employs TRBV6-1 and TRBJ1-6; D is unclear. The CDR3 has 17 amino acids. Germline assignment: CDR1 MNHNS and CDR2 SASEGT. V was trimmed by 3 bases and J by 0 bases, leaving 12 bases between them. Written as DNA, the CDR3 is TGTGCCAGCAGTGAGTTTGGTGTGAGCTCCTATAATTCACCCCTCCACTTT. Protein: CASSEFGVSSYNSPLHF.

The chain combines TRBV6-6 with TRBJ1-1; D is perhaps TRBD1 (6 bases). The CDR3 extends over 15 amino acids. The germline V gene has CDR1 MNHNY and CDR2 SVGAGI (reference sequence). Trimming took 5 bases from V and 1 from J, leaving 14 bases between them. The CDR3 bases are TGTGCCAGCAGTGCCAACAGGGCTTCGAACACTGAAGCTTTCTTT. Its translation: CASSANRASNTEAFF.

The gene calls are TRBV9 and TRBJ2-1; 10 bases are a match to TRBD1. The CDR3 is 15 amino acids. The ends lost 3 bases at V and 5 bases at J; junction bases unmatched: 5. Germline lookup yields CDR1 SGDLS and CDR2 YYNGEE. CDR3 nucleotides: TGTGCCAGCAGCGCCAGACAGGGGGCTGACAATGAGCAGTTCTTC. Translated: CASSARQGADNEQFF.

The rearrangement joins TRBV11-2 to TRBJ2-5, with 8 nucleotides matching TRBD2. CDR1 and CDR2 (germline): SGHAT, FQNNGV. The CDR3 contains 14 residues. The junction had 3 bases not matched to a gene; V was cut back by 1 base and J by 5 bases. The CDR3 sequence: CASSLAGGVETQYF. The DNA for the CDR3 is TGTGCCAGCAGCTTAGCGGGGGGGGTCGAGACCCAGTACTTC.

The chain has TRBV30 and TRBJ1-4, with 12 bases fitting TRBD1. The CDR3 loop spans 17 amino acids. Trimming took 6 bases from V and 3 from J; bases not matched to a gene: 11. The germline V gene encodes CDR1 GTSNPN and CDR2 SVGIG (reference sequence). CDR3 loop: CACRGTGGFLPNEKLFF. The CDR3 bases are TGTGCCTGTCGGGGGACAGGGGGCTTTTTACCTAATGAAAAACTGTTTTTT.

In DNA, the CDR3 is TGTGCCAGCTCACCGGGACAGGGGGCCGTTAGGGAAAAACTGTTTTTT. Translated: CASSPGQGAVREKLFF. V usage is TRBV18 and J usage is TRBJ1-4; TRBD1 matches at 12 bases. CDR1 is KGHSH, CDR2 LQKENI, per germline. The CDR3 covers 16 residues. Unmatched junction bases numbered 7, after V lost 3 bases and J lost 8 bases.

The rearrangement uses TRBV6-6 and TRBJ1-1; tentative D call: TRBD1 (5 bases). Looked up from germline, CDR1 is MNHNY and CDR2 is SVGAGI (reference sequence). This CDR3 comprises 14 residues. The V and J ends lost 2 bases and 2 bases respectively, with 9 bases between them. The CDR3 DNA is TGTGCCAGCAGTTACAGTGACAGTAACACTGAAGCTTTCTTT. Translating gives CASSYSDSNTEAFF.

This chain joins TRBV9 and TRBJ2-2; 8 nucleotides agree with TRBD2. Germline loops: CDR1 SGDLS, CDR2 YYNGEE. V trimming: 0 bases; J trimming: 1 base; junction bases outside the gene matches: 2. The CDR3 sequence is 16 residues long. CDR3 region: CASSVASGRNTGELFF. The CDR3 bases are TGTGCCAGCAGCGTAGCGAGCGGGAGGAACACCGGGGAGCTGTTTTTT.

J is TRBJ1-2 and V is TRBV6-1; the match to TRBD1 covers 7 bases. J was trimmed by 6 bases and V by 1 base; bases with no gene match: 5. The CDR3 loop spans 14 amino acids. Germline CDR1 MNHNS, CDR2 SASEGT. CDR3 sequence reads: CASSEEGAWDGYTF. Here the CDR3 DNA reads TGTGCCAGCAGTGAAGAGGGGGCATGGGATGGCTACACCTTC.

The gene calls are TRBV5-8 and TRBJ2-6, with 13 bases aligning to TRBD2. The length of the CDR3 is 18 residues. V lost 5 bases to trimming and J lost 4 bases; unmatched junction nucleotides: 9. Germline V lookup: CDR1 SGHTS, CDR2 YDEGEE. Written as DNA, the CDR3 is TGTGCCAGCAGTGATCCACTAGCGGGGGGGCTCGGGGCCAACGTCCTGACTTTC. Protein sequence: CASSDPLAGGLGANVLTF.